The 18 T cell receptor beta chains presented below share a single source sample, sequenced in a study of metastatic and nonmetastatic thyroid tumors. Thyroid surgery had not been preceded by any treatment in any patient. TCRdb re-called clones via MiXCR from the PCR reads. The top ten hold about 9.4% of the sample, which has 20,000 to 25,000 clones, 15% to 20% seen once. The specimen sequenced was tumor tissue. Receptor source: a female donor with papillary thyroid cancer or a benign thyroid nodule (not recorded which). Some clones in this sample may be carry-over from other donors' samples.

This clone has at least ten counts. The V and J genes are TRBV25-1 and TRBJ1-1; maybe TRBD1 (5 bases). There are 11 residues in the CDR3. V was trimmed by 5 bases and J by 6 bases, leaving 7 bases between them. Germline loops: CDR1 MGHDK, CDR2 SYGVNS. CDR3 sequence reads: CASSPGSEAFF. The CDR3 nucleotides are TGTGCCAGCAGTCCAGGGTCTGAAGCTTTCTTT.

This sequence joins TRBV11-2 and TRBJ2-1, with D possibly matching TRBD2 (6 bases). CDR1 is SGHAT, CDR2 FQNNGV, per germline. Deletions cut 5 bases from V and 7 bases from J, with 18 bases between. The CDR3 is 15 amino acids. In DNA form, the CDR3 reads TGTGCCAGCAGCGGGGCTATCGGGAGTATGAATGAGCAGTTCTTC. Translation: CASSGAIGSMNEQFF.

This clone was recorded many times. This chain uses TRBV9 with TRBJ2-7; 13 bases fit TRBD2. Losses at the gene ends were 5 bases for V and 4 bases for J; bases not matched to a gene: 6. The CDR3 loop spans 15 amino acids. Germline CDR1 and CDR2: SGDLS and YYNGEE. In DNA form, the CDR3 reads TGTGCCAGCAGTTATACTAGCGGGGGGGGTTACGAGCAGTACTTC. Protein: CASSYTSGGGYEQYF.

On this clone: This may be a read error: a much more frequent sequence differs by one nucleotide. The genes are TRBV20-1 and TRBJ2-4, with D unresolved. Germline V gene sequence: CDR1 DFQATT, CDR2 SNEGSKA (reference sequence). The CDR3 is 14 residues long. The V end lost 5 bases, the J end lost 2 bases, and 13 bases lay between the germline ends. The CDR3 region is CSADRALPKNIQYF. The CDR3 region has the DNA TGCAGTGCTGACCGGGCACTACCCAAAAACATTCAGTACTTC.

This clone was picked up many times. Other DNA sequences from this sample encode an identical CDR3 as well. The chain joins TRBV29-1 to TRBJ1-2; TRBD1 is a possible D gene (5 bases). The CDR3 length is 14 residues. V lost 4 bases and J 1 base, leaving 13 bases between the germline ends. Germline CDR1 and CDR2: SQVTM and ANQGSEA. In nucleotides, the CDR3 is TGCAGCGTTGGTCGGGGGACGGTTAACTATGGCTACACCTTC. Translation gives CSVGRGTVNYGYTF. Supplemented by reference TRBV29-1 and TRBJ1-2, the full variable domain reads SAVISQKPSRDICQRGTSLTIQCQVDSQVTMMFWYRQQPGQSLTLIATANQGSEATYESGFVIDKFPISRPNLTFSTLTVSNMSPEDSSIYLCSVGRGTVNYGYTFGSGTRLTVV.

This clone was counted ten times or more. The CDR3 nucleotides are TGTGCCAGCAGCTTAGGAGCGAATCAGCCCCAGCATTTT. Protein: CASSLGANQPQHF. This rearrangement joins TRBV7-8 to TRBJ1-5; D is unclear. Trimming removed 1 base at V and 4 bases at J, with 5 bases between. This CDR3 contains 13 residues. CDR1 is SGHVS, CDR2 FQNEAQ, per germline.

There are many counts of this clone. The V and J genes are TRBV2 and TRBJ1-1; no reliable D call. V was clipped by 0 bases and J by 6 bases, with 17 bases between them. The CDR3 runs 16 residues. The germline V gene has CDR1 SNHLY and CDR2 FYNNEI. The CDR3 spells CASSEADGLEGAEAFF. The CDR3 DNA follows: TGTGCCAGCAGTGAAGCGGACGGATTGGAGGGCGCTGAAGCTTTCTTT.

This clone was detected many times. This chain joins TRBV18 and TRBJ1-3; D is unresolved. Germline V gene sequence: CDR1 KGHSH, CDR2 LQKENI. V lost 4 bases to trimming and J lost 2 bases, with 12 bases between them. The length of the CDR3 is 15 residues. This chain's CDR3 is CASSLEGLTGNTIYF. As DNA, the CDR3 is TGTGCCAGCTCACTGGAGGGCTTAACTGGAAACACCATATATTTT.

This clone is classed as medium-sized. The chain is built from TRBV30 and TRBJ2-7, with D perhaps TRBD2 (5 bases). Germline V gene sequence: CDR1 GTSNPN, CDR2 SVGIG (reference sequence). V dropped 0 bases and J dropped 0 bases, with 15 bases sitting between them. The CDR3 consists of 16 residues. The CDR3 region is CAWSVVALGSSYEQYF. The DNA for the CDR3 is TGTGCCTGGAGTGTGGTCGCCCTGGGGAGCTCCTACGAGCAGTACTTC. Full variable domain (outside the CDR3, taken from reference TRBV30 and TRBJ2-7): SQTIHQWPATLVQPVGSPLSLECTVEGTSNPNLYWYRQAAGRGLQLLFYSVGIGQISSEVPQNLSASRPQDRQFILSSKKLLLSDSGFYLCAWSVVALGSSYEQYFGPGTRLTVT.

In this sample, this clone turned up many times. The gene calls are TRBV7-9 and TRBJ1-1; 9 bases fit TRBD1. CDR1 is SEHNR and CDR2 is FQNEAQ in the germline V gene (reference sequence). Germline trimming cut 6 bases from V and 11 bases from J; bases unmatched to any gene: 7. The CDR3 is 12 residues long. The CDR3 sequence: CASRPGTGFAFF. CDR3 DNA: TGTGCCAGCAGGCCCGGGACAGGGTTTGCTTTCTTT.

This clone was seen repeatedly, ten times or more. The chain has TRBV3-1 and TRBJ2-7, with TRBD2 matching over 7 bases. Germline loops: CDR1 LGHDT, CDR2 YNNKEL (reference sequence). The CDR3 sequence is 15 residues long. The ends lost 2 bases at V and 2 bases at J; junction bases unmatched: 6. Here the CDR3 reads CASSQKTSETYEQYF. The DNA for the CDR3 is TGTGCCAGCAGCCAAAAAACTAGCGAAACCTACGAGCAGTACTTC.

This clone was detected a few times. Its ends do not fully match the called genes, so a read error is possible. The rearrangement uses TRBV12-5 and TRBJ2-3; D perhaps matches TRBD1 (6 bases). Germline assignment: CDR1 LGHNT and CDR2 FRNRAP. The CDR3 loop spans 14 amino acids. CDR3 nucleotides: TGTGTTAGTGGACCCGGAAACAGGGCATATACGCAGTATTTT. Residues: CVSGPGNRAYTQYF.

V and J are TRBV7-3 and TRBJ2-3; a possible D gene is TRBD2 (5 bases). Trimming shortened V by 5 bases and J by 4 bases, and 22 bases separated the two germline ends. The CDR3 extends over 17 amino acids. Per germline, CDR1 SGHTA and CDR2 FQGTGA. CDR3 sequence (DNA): TGTGCCAGCAGCCGAACCCTTAGCTGGGAGTGGGCAGATACGCAGTATTTT. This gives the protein CASSRTLSWEWADTQYF.

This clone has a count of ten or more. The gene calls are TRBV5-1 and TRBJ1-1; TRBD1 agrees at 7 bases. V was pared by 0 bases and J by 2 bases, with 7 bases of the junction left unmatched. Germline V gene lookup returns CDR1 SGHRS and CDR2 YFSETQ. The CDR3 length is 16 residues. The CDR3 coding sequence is TGCGCCAGCAGCTTGGGGGCAGGGGGGTTAAACACTGAAGCTTTCTTT. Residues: CASSLGAGGLNTEAFF.

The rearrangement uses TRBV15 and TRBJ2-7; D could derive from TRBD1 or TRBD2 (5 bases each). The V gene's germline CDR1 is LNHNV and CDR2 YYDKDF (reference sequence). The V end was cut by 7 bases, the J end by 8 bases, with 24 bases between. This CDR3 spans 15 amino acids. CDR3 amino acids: CATIRTRDPGDQQYF. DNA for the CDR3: TGTGCCACCATCAGGACCCGGGACCCCGGGGACCAGCAGTACTTC.

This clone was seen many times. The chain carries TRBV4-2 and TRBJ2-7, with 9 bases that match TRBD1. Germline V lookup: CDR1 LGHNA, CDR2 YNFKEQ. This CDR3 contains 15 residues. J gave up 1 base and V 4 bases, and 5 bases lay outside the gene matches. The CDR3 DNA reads TGTGCCAGCAGCCCGGACAGGGGCCCTTCCTACGAGCAGTACTTC. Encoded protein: CASSPDRGPSYEQYF.

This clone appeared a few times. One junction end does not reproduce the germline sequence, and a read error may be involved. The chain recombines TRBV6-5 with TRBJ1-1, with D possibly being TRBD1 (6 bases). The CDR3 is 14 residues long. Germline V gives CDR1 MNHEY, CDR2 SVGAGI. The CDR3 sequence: CASSYRGGCTEVFF. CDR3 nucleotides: TGTGCCAGCAGTTATAGAGGGGGTTGCACTGAAGTTTTCTTT.

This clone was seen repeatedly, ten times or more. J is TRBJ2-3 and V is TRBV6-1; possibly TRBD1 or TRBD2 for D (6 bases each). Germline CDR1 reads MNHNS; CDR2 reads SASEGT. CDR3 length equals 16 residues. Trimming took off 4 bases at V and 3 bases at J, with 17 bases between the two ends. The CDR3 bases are TGTGCCAGCAGTGCCCAGGGGAGGATCCGGACAGATACGCAGTATTTT. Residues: CASSAQGRIRTDTQYF.